Reported below is one T cell receptor beta chain. Its matching antigen is unknown. With a J-beta primer mix and a sample-barcoded 5' primer, a second PCR ran about 6 to 11 cycles. TCRdb processed the 5' RACE reads anew with MiXCR; each CDR3 protein has one entry. The table has about 1.8 million distinct CDR3 sequences, around 50% seen once. Healthy individuals of Caucasian origin from Russia, aged roughly 6 to 100, served as donors. The authors drew around 9.4 milliliters of peripheral blood from each donor. This CDR3 contains 14 residues. The germline V and J ends were trimmed by 2 bases and 1 base, with 9 bases remaining between them. Germline loops: CDR1 SGHRS, CDR2 YFSETQ. These data come from a study of blood T cells in healthy people across ages. Overall study results and limits: TCR beta diversity was tightly associated with the proportion of naive T cells.

Sequencing was carried out using blood. The chain links TRBV5-1 to TRBJ1-1; D remains unclear. This receptor was identified in a woman between 40 and 55 years old in good health. CDR3 region: CASSLWIGNTEAFF. The CDR3 bases are TGCGCCAGCAGCTTATGGATAGGGAACACTGAAGCTTTCTTT.